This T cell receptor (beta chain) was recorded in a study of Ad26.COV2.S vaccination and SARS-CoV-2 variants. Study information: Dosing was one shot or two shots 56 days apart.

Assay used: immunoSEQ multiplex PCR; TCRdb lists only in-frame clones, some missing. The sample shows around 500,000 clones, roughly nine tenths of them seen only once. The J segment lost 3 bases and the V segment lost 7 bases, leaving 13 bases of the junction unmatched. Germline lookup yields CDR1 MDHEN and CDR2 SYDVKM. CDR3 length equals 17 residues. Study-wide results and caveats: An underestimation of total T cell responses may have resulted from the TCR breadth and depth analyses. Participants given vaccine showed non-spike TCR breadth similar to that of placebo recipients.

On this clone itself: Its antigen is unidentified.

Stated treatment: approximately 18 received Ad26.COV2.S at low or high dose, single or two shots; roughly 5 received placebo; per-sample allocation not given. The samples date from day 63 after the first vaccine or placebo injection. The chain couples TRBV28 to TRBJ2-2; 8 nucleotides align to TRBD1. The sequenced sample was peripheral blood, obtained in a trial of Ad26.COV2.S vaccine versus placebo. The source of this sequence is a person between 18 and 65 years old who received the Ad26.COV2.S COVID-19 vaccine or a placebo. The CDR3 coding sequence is TGTGCCAGCAATTCAAATGACGGACAGGGAGACACCGGGGAGCTGTTTTTT. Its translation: CASNSNDGQGDTGELFF. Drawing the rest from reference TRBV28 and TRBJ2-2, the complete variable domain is DVKVTQSSRYLVKRTGEKVFLECVQDMDHENMFWYRQDPGLGLRLIYFSYDVKMKEKGDIPEGYSVSREKKERFSLILESASTNQTSMYLCASNSNDGQGDTGELFFGEGSRLTVL.